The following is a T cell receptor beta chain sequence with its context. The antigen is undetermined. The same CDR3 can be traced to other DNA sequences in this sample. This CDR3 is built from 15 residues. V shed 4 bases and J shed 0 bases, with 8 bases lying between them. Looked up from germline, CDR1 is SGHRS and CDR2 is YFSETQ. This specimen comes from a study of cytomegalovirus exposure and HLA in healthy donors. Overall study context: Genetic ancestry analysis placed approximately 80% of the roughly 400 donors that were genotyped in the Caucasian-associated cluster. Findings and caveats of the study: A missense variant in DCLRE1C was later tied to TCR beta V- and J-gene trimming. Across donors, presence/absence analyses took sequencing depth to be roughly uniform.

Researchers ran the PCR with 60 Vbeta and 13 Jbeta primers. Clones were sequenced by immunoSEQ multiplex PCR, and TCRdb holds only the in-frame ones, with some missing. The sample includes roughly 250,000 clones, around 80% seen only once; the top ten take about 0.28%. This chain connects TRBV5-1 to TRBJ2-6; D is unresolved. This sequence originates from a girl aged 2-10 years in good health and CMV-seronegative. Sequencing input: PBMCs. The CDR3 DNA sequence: TGCGCCAGCAGCCCCCCAGGCTCTGGGGCCAACGTCCTGACTTTC. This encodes CASSPPGSGANVLTF.